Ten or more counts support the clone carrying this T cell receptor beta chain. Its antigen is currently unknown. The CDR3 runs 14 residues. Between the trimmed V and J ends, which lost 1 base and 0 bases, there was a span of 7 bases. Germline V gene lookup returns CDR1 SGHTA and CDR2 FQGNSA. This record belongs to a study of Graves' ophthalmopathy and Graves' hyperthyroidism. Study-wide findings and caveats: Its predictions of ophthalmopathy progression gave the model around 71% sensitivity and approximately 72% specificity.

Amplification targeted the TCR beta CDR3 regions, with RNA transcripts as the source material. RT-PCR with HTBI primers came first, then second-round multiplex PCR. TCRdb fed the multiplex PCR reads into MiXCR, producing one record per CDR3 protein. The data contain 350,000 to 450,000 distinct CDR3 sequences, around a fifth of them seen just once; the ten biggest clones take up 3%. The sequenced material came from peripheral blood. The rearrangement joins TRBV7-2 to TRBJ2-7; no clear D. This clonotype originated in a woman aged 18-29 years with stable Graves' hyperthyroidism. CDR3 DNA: TGTGCCAGCAGCTTAGGCGTAAACTCCTACGAGCAGTACTTC. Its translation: CASSLGVNSYEQYF.